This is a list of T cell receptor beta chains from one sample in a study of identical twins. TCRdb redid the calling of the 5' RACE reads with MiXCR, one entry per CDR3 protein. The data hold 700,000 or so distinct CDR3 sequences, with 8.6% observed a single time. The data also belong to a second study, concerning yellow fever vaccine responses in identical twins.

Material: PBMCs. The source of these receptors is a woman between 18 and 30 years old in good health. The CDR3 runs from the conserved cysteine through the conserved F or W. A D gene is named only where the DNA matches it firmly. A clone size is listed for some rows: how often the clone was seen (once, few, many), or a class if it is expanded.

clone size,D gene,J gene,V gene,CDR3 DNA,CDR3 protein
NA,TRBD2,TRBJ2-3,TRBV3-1,TGTGCCAGCAGCCGCCCGGTAGCGGGGGCCAATACGCAGTATTTT,CASSRPVAGANTQYF
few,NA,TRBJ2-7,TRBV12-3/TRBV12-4,TGTGCCAGCAGTAAGACCGGGACGGCCTACGAGCAGTACTTC,CASSKTGTAYEQYF
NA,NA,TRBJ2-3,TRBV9,TGTGCCAGCAGCCCACGGGACTTCGCAGATACGCAGTATTTT,CASSPRDFADTQYF
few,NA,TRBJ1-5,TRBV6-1,TGTGCCAGCAGTGAATGGGGGCAGGTGGATCAGCCCCAGCATTTT,CASSEWGQVDQPQHF
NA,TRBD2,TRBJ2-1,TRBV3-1,TGTGCCAGCAGCCAAATCCCCGCCTCTGCCGGGACTAGCGGTGACTCCTACAATGAGCAGTTCTTC,CASSQIPASAGTSGDSYNEQFF
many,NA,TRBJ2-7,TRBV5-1,TGCGCCAGCAGCTTGGAAGGCTGGGGGGCAGCCTCCTACGAGCAGTACTTC,CASSLEGWGAASYEQYF
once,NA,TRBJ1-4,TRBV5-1,TGCGCCAGCAGCTTACTTGGAAAAACTAATGAAAAACTGTTTTTT,CASSLLGKTNEKLFF
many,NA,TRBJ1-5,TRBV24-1,TGTGCCACCAGTGATTATAGCAATCAGCCCCAGCATTTT,CATSDYSNQPQHF
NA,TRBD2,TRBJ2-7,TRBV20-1,TGCAGTGCAACCGGACTAGCGGTTTCCTACGAGCAGTACTTC,CSATGLAVSYEQYF
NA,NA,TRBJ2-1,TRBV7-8,TGTGCCAGCAGCTTAGCCGGAATAGGGACTGAGCAGTTCTTC,CASSLAGIGTEQFF
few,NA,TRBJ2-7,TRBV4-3,TGCGCCAGCAGCCAAGATCACGAGGTTTTCTCCTACGAGCAGTACTTC,CASSQDHEVFSYEQYF
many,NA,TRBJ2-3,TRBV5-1,TGCGCCAGCAGCCTCCGGACCACCGGCGGTAGCACAGATACGCAGTATTTT,CASSLRTTGGSTDTQYF
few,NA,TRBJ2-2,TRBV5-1,TGCGCCAGCAGAACACGACAGGAGAACACCGGGGAGCTGTTTTTT,CASRTRQENTGELFF
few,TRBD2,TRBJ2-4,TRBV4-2,TGTGCCAGCAGCCACGGGACTAGCGCCCCGGCCAAAAACATTCAGTACTTC,CASSHGTSAPAKNIQYF
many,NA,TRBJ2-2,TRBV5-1,TGCGCCAGCAACTCCAGGGGAATTGAGACCGGGGAGCTGTTTTTT,CASNSRGIETGELFF
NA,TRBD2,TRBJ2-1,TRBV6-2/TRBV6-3,TGTGCCAGCAGAGCCGGGGGGAAGGGCAATGAGCAGTTCTTC,CASRAGGKGNEQFF
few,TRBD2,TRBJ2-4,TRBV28,TGTGCCAGCAGTTACGATAGCGGGAGGGAAAAGTACTTC,CASSYDSGREKYF
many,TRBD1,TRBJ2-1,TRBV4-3,TGCGCCAGCAGTCTGGGACAGGGGGGCAATGAGCAGTTCTTC,CASSLGQGGNEQFF
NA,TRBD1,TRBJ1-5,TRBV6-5,TGTGCCAGCAGTTACTTTCTTAAGTCGGGACAGGGGAGCAATCAGCCCCAGCATTTT,CASSYFLKSGQGSNQPQHF
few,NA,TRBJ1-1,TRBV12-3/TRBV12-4,TGTGCCAGCAGTCCCCAAGCACTGAACACTGAAGCTTTCTTT,CASSPQALNTEAFF
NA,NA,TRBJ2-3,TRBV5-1,TGCGCCAGTAAACAGCTCGCGGGTGGCACAGATACGCAGTATTTT,CASKQLAGGTDTQYF
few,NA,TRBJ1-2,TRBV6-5,TGTGCCAGCAGTTACTACAGGACGGAGAACTATGGCTACACCTTC,CASSYYRTENYGYTF
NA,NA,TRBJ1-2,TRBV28,TGTGCCAGCCATACAGGGCTTTATGGCTACACCTTC,CASHTGLYGYTF
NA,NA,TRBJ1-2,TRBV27,TGTGCCAGCAGTAGACAGGACTACTATGGCTACACCTTC,CASSRQDYYGYTF
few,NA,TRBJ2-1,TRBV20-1,TGCAGTGCTAGAGATTCAGGCGGGATATACAATGAGCAGTTCTTC,CSARDSGGIYNEQFF
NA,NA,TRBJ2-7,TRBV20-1,TGCAGTGCTAGAAGAGCCGGGACACCTCCTTACGAGCAGTACTTC,CSARRAGTPPYEQYF
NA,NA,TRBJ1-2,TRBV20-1,TGCAGTGCTAGAGGGGACGTGGGACGGAAATCCTATGGCTACACCTTC,CSARGDVGRKSYGYTF
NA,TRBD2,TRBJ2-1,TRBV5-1,TGCGCCAGCAGCTTGGAAACTAGCGGGGGCAATGAGCAGTTCTTC,CASSLETSGGNEQFF
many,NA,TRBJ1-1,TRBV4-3,TGCGCCAGCAGCCAAGTGGTCTCGAACACTGAAGCTTTCTTT,CASSQVVSNTEAFF
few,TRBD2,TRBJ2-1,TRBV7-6,TGTGCCAGCAGTTTCGGGGGGGATAGCTCCTACAATGAGCAGTTCTTC,CASSFGGDSSYNEQFF
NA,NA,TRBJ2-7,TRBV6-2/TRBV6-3,TGTGCCAGCAGTTACTTTTCAAGGGGGGTCGCCACCTACGAGCAGTACTTC,CASSYFSRGVATYEQYF
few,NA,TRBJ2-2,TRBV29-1,TGCAGCGTTGTCTCACCCCTGGGCACCGGGGAGCTGTTTTTT,CSVVSPLGTGELFF
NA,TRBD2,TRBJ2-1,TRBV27,TGTGCCAGCAGTTTAAGTAGCCTAGCGGGTTGGGATGAGCAGTTCTTC,CASSLSSLAGWDEQFF
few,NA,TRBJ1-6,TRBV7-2,TGTGCCAGCAGCTCCCTGGACCAGGCCTATAATTCACCCCTCCACTTT,CASSSLDQAYNSPLHF
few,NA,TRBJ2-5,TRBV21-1,TGTGCCAGCAGCAAAGCGAGCGGGGCAGGCCTTCAAGAGACCCAGTACTTC,CASSKASGAGLQETQYF
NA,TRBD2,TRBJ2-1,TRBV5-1,TGCGCCAGCAGCTTCACTCCTAGCGGTTCCTACAATGAGCAGTTCTTC,CASSFTPSGSYNEQFF
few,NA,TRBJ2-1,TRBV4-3,TGCGCCAGCAGCCAAGATAGGACCAATGAGCAGTTCTTC,CASSQDRTNEQFF
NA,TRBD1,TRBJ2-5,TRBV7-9,TGTGCCAGCAGACCCCGACAGGGAGACTTCGAGGAGACCCAGTACTTC,CASRPRQGDFEETQYF
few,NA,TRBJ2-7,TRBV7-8,TGTGCCAGCAGCTCCGTTGGTAGCGGCTACGAGCAGTACTTC,CASSSVGSGYEQYF
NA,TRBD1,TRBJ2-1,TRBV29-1,TGCAGCGCCAGGGGGAAGAGCTCCTACAATGAGCAGTTCTTC,CSARGKSSYNEQFF
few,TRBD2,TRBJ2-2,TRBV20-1,TGCAGTGCTAGACTTCCTGGGGGGGGTTTTTTGAACACCGGGGAGCTGTTTTTT,CSARLPGGGFLNTGELFF
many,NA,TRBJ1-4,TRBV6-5,TGTGCCAGCAGTTACTCGTCGAGGGACTTGGATGAAAAACTGTTTTTT,CASSYSSRDLDEKLFF
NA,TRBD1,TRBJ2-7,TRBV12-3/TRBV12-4,TGTGCCAGCAGCCAACGCTCCGGGACAGGGGAGGGCGAGCAGTACTTC,CASSQRSGTGEGEQYF
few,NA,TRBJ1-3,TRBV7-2,TGTGCCAGCAGCCCGATACAGGGAACCTCTGGAAACACCATATATTTT,CASSPIQGTSGNTIYF
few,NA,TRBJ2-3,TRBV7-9,TGTGCCAGCAGCTTAAATATCGCGGATACGCAGTATTTT,CASSLNIADTQYF
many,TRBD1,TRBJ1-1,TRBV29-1,TGCAGCGTGGGATGGGGACAGGGTAAAGGGAATACTGAAGCTTTCTTT,CSVGWGQGKGNTEAFF
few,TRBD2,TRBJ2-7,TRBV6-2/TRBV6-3,TGTGCCAGCAGTTTCCTATCTAGCGGGAGCTCCTACGAGCAGTACTTC,CASSFLSSGSSYEQYF
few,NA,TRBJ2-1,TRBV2,TGTGCCAGCAGTGAAGCTAAGGCAGGAGCCTACAATGAGCAGTTCTTC,CASSEAKAGAYNEQFF
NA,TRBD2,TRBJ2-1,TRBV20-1,TGCAGTGCTACCCCTCTTGGACTAGCGGGAGGGGTTTACAATGAGCAGTTCTTC,CSATPLGLAGGVYNEQFF
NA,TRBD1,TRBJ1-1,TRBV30,TGTGCCTGGGGGACAGTATCCACTGAAGCTTTCTTT,CAWGTVSTEAFF
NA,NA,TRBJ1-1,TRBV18,TGTGCCAGCTCATACGACAGGGAAGCTTTCTTT,CASSYDREAFF
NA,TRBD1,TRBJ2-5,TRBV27,TGTGCCAGCAGTGATTACAGGGGGCTCCAAGAGACCCAGTACTTC,CASSDYRGLQETQYF
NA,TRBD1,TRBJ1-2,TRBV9,TGTGCCAGCAGCGTAGAGGGACAGGGCTATGGCTACACCTTC,CASSVEGQGYGYTF
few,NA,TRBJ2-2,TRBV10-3,TGTGCCATCAGTGAGATCGGCACCGGGGAGCTGTTTTTT,CAISEIGTGELFF
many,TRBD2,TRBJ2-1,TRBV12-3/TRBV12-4,TGTGCCAGCAGTTTACTTCGACTAGCGGCAAATGAGCAGTTCTTC,CASSLLRLAANEQFF